Below, 11 T cell receptor beta chains from the same sample are listed, as sequenced in a study of identical twins. MiXCR, run by TCRdb on the 5' RACE reads, gives a single entry per CDR3 protein. The sample carries over 550,000 distinct CDR3 sequences, less than 9% recorded once. These data were likewise used in another study, on yellow fever vaccine responses in identical twins.

Input material: PBMCs. These receptors were obtained from a woman aged 18 to 35 in good health.

This clonotype turned up a few times. This sequence joins TRBV27 and TRBJ2-3; D uncertain. V was trimmed by 3 bases and J by 10 bases, leaving 14 bases between them. This CDR3 is 13 amino acids long. CDR1 is MNHEY, CDR2 SMNVEV, per germline (reference sequence). The CDR3 reads CASSFTDRRAQYF. CDR3 sequence (DNA): TGTGCCAGCAGTTTTACAGACCGAAGGGCGCAGTATTTT.

This clonotype was picked up many times. The V and J genes are TRBV29-1 and TRBJ1-1; D is ambiguous. The CDR3 totals 13 residues. Trimming took 6 bases from V and 1 from J, leaving 12 bases between them. Germline CDR1 reads SQVTM; CDR2 reads ANQGSEA. The CDR3 protein is CSVIKNENTEAFF. The CDR3 DNA sequence: TGCAGCGTCATAAAAAATGAGAACACTGAAGCTTTCTTT.

This clonotype was seen only a few times. V and J are TRBV4-2 and TRBJ2-7; a possible D gene is TRBD2 (7 bases). Trimming cost V 4 bases and J 3 bases, with 19 bases left between them. This CDR3 has 16 amino acids. From germline, CDR1 is LGHNA and CDR2 YNFKEQ. In DNA form, the CDR3 reads TGTGCCAGCAGCCTAGGGGGGGATGGTAGTAGCTACGAGCAGTACTTC. It codes for CASSLGGDGSSYEQYF.

This chain links TRBV5-5 with TRBJ2-7; D gene ambiguous. Germline V gives CDR1 SGHKS, CDR2 YYEKEE (reference sequence). The CDR3 extends over 15 amino acids. The V and J ends lost 3 bases and 2 bases respectively, with 15 bases between them. This chain's CDR3 is CASSSPGPRPYEQYF. In DNA form, the CDR3 reads TGTGCCAGCAGCTCTCCGGGCCCGAGGCCCTACGAGCAGTACTTC.

V and J are TRBV11-3 and TRBJ2-7; possibly TRBD1 for D (6 bases). CDR3 size: 16 residues. V was shortened by 5 bases and J by 0 bases, with 17 bases between the two germline ends. Germline CDR1 is SGHNT and CDR2 is YENEEA. CDR3 sequence: CASSQSGTLSSYEQYF. For the CDR3, the DNA is TGTGCCAGCAGCCAATCCGGGACATTAAGCTCCTACGAGCAGTACTTC. The entire variable domain, with the rest obtained from reference TRBV11-3 and TRBJ2-7, is as follows: EAGVVQSPRYKIIEKKQPVAFWCNPISGHNTLYWYLQNLGQGPELLIRYENEEAVDDSQLPKDRFSAERLKGVDSTLKIQPAELGDSAVYLCASSQSGTLSSYEQYFGPGTRLTVT.

This clonotype came up many times. The J gene is TRBJ2-7, the V gene TRBV10-3; the D gene is possibly TRBD1 (6 bases). This CDR3 is 12 amino acids long. The V gene's germline CDR1 is ENHRY and CDR2 SYGVKD. V shed 4 bases and J shed 5 bases, with 9 bases lying between them. CDR3 DNA sequence: TGTGCCATCAGTGGATGGACAGACGAGCAGTACTTC. Residues: CAISGWTDEQYF.

There are a few counts of this clonotype. The chain links TRBV5-5 to TRBJ1-2; no reliable D call. The CDR3 totals 12 residues. The V gene's germline CDR1 is SGHKS and CDR2 YYEKEE (reference sequence). Trimming pared 2 bases from V and 12 bases from J, leaving 14 bases between. Written as DNA, the CDR3 is TGTGCCAGCAGCTTAAAAGGTAGTACGCACACCTTC. It encodes CASSLKGSTHTF. Full variable domain (rest looked up from reference TRBV5-5 and TRBJ1-2): DAGVTQSPTHLIKTRGQQVTLRCSPISGHKSVSWYQQVLGQGPQFIFQYYEKEERGRGNFPDRFSARQFPNYSSELNVNALLLGDSALYLCASSLKGSTHTFGSGTRLTVV.

This clonotype was picked up many times. The chain is built from TRBV7-9 and TRBJ2-7; the match to TRBD1 covers 7 bases. Trimming took 5 bases from V and 6 from J; bases not matched to a gene: 7. CDR3 length: 13 amino acids. CDR1 is SEHNR and CDR2 is FQNEAQ in the germline V gene (reference sequence). CDR3 sequence: CASSQARQGEQYF. In nucleotides, the CDR3 is TGTGCCAGCAGCCAAGCGCGACAGGGCGAGCAGTACTTC. Variable domain in full (rest from reference TRBV7-9 and TRBJ2-7): DTGVSQNPRHKITKRGQNVTFRCDPISEHNRLYWYRQTLGQGPEFLTYFQNEAQLEKSRLLSDRFSAERPKGSFSTLEIQRTEQGDSAMYLCASSQARQGEQYFGPGTRLTVT.

This clonotype has a handful of counts. The chain is built from TRBV6-5 and TRBJ2-5; 8 nucleotides match TRBD2. In germline, CDR1 is MNHEY, CDR2 SVGAGI. CDR3 length: 16 amino acids. Trimming cost V 2 bases and J 3 bases; bases outside gene matches: 8. The CDR3 region has the DNA TGTGCCAGCAGTTACGCAGGGTCGGGAGGGGAAGAGACCCAGTACTTC. It is translated as CASSYAGSGGEETQYF.

The sample holds many counts of this clonotype. The J gene is TRBJ2-1, the V gene TRBV12-3 or TRBV12-4, with a weak D call TRBD1 (6 bases). This CDR3 contains 15 residues. V lost 2 bases to trimming and J lost 0 bases, with 8 bases between them. CDR3 sequence: CASSLTGSSYNEQFF. CDR3 in DNA: TGTGCCAGCAGTTTAACAGGGAGCTCCTACAATGAGCAGTTCTTC.

This clonotype was seen at least ten times. The chain couples TRBV28 to TRBJ2-3; TRBD2 aligns across 12 bases. The junction had 7 bases not matched to a gene; V was cut back by 3 bases and J by 0 bases. CDR3 size: 18 residues. From germline, CDR1 is MDHEN and CDR2 SYDVKM. CDR3 bases: TGTGCCAGCAGTTTCTCGGGACTAGCGGGTTATAGCACAGATACGCAGTATTTT. Protein: CASSFSGLAGYSTDTQYF.